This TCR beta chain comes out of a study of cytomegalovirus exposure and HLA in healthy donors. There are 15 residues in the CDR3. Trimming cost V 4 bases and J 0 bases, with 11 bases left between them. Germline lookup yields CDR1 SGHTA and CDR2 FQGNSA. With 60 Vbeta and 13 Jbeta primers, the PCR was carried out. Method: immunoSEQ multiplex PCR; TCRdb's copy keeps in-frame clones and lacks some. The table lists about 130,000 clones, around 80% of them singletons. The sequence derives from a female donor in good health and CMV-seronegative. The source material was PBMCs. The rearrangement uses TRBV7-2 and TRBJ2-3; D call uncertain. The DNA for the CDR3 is TGTGCCAGCAGCTCGCGAGGTGGTAGCACAGATACGCAGTATTTT. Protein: CASSSRGGSTDTQYF.